The 23 T cell receptor beta chains reported below all come from one sample, sequenced in a study of blood T cell repertoires in COVID-19. The assay was immunoSEQ multiplex PCR, and TCRdb's table has in-frame clones only and misses some. The top ten hold 3.5% to 4.5% of the sample, which has just over 300,000 clones, 90% seen once. The specimen was PBMCs or T cells enriched from blood (not recorded which). Receptor source: a woman under 30 with acute COVID-19.

This clone has only one observation. The chain combines TRBV7-2 with TRBJ2-7, with 10 bases lining up with TRBD2. Per germline, CDR1 SGHTA and CDR2 FQGNSA. This CDR3 contains 15 residues. The ends lost 5 bases at V and 1 base at J; junction bases unmatched: 5. The CDR3, as DNA: TGTGCCAGCAGCGTACCGGGACTAGCGTCCTACGAGCAGTACTTC. This codes for CASSVPGLASYEQYF. The full variable domain, completed using reference TRBV7-2 and TRBJ2-7, is GAGVSQSPSNKVTEKGKDVELRCDPISGHTALYWYRQSLGQGLEFLIYFQGNSAPDKSGLPSDRFSAERTGGSVSTLTIQRTQQEDSAVYLCASSVPGLASYEQYFGPGTRLTVT.

The chain employs TRBV19 and TRBJ1-2; D might be TRBD1 (6 bases). The CDR3 is 18 amino acids. V dropped 3 bases and J dropped 8 bases, with 28 bases sitting between them. Germline V lookup: CDR1 LNHDA, CDR2 SQIVND (reference sequence). CDR3 sequence reads: CASSIAGVGGGALRGYTF. Written as DNA, the CDR3 is TGTGCCAGTAGTATTGCGGGGGTAGGGGGTGGGGCACTACGCGGCTACACCTTC. Filled out from reference TRBV19 and TRBJ1-2, the complete variable domain reads DGGITQSPKYLFRKEGQNVTLSCEQNLNHDAMYWYRQDPGQGLRLIYYSQIVNDFQKGDIAEGYSVSREKKESFPLTVTSAQKNPTAFYLCASSIAGVGGGALRGYTFGSGTRLTVV.

CDR3 nucleotides: TGTGCCAGCAGCGAGACAGGGGGCAGGGATACGCAGTATTTT. This codes for CASSETGGRDTQYF. The chain uses TRBV9 and TRBJ2-3; 10 nucleotides align to TRBD1. Germline V gives CDR1 SGDLS, CDR2 YYNGEE. The CDR3 is 14 residues long. The V segment lost 3 bases and the J segment 6 bases; nucleotides outside the gene matches: 4.

The rearrangement joins TRBV10-3 to TRBJ2-5; D might be TRBD1 (6 bases). The CDR3 sequence is 13 residues long. With 2 bases removed from V and 2 bases from J, the gap between germline ends came to 6 bases. CDR1 is ENHRY, CDR2 SYGVKD, per germline. CDR3 amino acids: CAISEGQQETQYF. For the CDR3, the DNA is TGTGCCATCAGTGAGGGACAGCAAGAGACCCAGTACTTC.

The rearrangement links TRBV18 to TRBJ2-7, with D possibly matching TRBD2 (6 bases). CDR3 size: 15 residues. Germline loops: CDR1 KGHSH, CDR2 LQKENI. The V end was cut by 4 bases, the J end by 5 bases, with 18 bases between. The CDR3 bases are TGTGCCAGCTCACGGCCCCTTTCTAGCGCCCACGAGCAGTACTTC. Its protein product is CASSRPLSSAHEQYF.

The CDR3 protein is CASSSLRGRAVTGELFF. CDR3 coding DNA: TGTGCCAGCAGCTCACTCCGCGGGAGGGCCGTTACCGGGGAGCTGTTTTTT. The chain combines TRBV7-9 with TRBJ2-2; 9 bases fit TRBD2. CDR3 size: 17 residues. J lost 5 bases, V lost 4 bases, and 11 bases had no gene match. Germline loops: CDR1 SEHNR, CDR2 FQNEAQ (reference sequence).

The chain employs TRBV11-3 and TRBJ2-5; TRBD1 is a possible D gene (6 bases). CDR1 and CDR2 (germline): SGHNT, YENEEA. V lost 4 bases and J 2 bases, leaving 23 bases between the germline ends. This CDR3 is 18 amino acids long. The CDR3 coding sequence is TGTGCCAGCAGCTCAGCGTACTCCGCGAGCAGGGGACAAGAGACCCAGTACTTC. It codes for CASSSAYSASRGQETQYF.

The chain links TRBV10-3 to TRBJ2-2; a weak D match, TRBD1 (6 bases). Germline loops: CDR1 ENHRY, CDR2 SYGVKD. The CDR3 is 14 amino acids. V lost 6 bases, J lost 6 bases, and 14 bases lay in between. This chain's CDR3 is CAIRRDTSSGELFF. CDR3 in DNA: TGTGCCATCAGACGGGACACTTCATCCGGGGAGCTGTTTTTT.

In its sample, this clone was seen once. The CDR3 reads CSASLQGATGELFF. DNA for the CDR3: TGCAGTGCTAGTTTACAGGGCGCCACCGGGGAGCTGTTTTTT. This rearrangement joins TRBV20-1 to TRBJ2-2; D might be TRBD1 (6 bases). Trimming removed 3 bases at V and 4 bases at J, with 12 bases between. The CDR3 sequence is 14 residues long. The V gene's germline CDR1 is DFQATT and CDR2 SNEGSKA (reference sequence).

This clone was seen at least ten times. This sequence joins TRBV4-1 and TRBJ2-1, with D maybe TRBD2 (5 bases). The V gene's germline CDR1 is MGHRA and CDR2 YSYEKL. CDR3 length: 16 amino acids. V was trimmed by 3 bases and J by 0 bases, leaving 12 bases between them. CDR3 bases: TGCGCCAGCAGCCAGCAGGACTTGATCTCCTACAATGAGCAGTTCTTC. Translating it yields CASSQQDLISYNEQFF.

The rearrangement joins TRBV5-1 to TRBJ2-7; a weak D match, TRBD1 (6 bases). The CDR3 length is 13 residues. V shed 4 bases and J shed 6 bases, with 14 bases lying between them. Germline CDR1 reads SGHRS; CDR2 reads YFSETQ. CDR3 in amino acids: CASSGTGMGEQYF. DNA for the CDR3: TGCGCCAGCAGCGGAACAGGGATGGGCGAGCAGTACTTC. Using reference TRBV5-1 and TRBJ2-7 for the parts outside the CDR3, the full variable domain is KAGVTQTPRYLIKTRGQQVTLSCSPISGHRSVSWYQQTPGQGLQFLFEYFSETQRNKGNFPGRFSGRQFSNSRSEMNVSTLELGDSALYLCASSGTGMGEQYFGPGTRLTVT.

This sequence joins TRBV27 and TRBJ2-1, with 13 bases identical to TRBD2. CDR3 length equals 15 residues. Germline loops: CDR1 MNHEY, CDR2 SMNVEV (reference sequence). V lost 3 bases and J lost 9; bases outside the gene matches: 5. CDR3 sequence: CASSFPGLAGAEQFF. CDR3 nucleotides: TGTGCCAGCAGTTTTCCCGGACTAGCGGGAGCTGAGCAGTTCTTC.

The chain employs TRBV18 and TRBJ1-5; 7 nucleotides agree with TRBD1. CDR1 and CDR2 from the germline V gene are KGHSH and LQKENI. J lost 5 bases, V lost 2 bases, and 9 bases had no gene match. CDR3 length equals 16 residues. The CDR3 bases are TGTGCCAGCTCACCAAGCCAGGGGGTTACAGATCAGCCCCAGCATTTT. This codes for CASSPSQGVTDQPQHF.

This chain joins TRBV5-4 and TRBJ2-7; D call uncertain. The CDR3 consists of 13 residues. Looked up from germline, CDR1 is SGHNT and CDR2 is YYREEE (reference sequence). Trimming removed 0 bases at V and 4 bases at J, with 8 bases between. CDR3 protein: CASSLGPIYEQYF. In nucleotides, the CDR3 is TGTGCCAGCAGCTTGGGGCCCATTTACGAGCAGTACTTC.

This clone was seen more than once but under ten times. CDR3 coding DNA: TGTGCCATCAGTGAGGGACTAGCGGTACAAGAGACCCAGTACTTC. Translated: CAISEGLAVQETQYF. The chain employs TRBV10-3 and TRBJ2-5; 10 bases line up with TRBD2. Germline V gene sequence: CDR1 ENHRY, CDR2 SYGVKD. The V segment lost 2 bases and the J segment 2 bases; nucleotides outside the gene matches: 2. CDR3 length: 15 amino acids.

This clone came up once. The V gene is TRBV7-9, the J gene TRBJ1-1; 8 bases match TRBD1. CDR3 size: 15 residues. Germline assignment: CDR1 SEHNR and CDR2 FQNEAQ (reference sequence). Trimming cost V 6 bases and J 1 base; bases outside gene matches: 7. This chain's CDR3 is CASSFPGTGNTEAFF. The CDR3 DNA sequence: TGTGCCAGCAGTTTTCCCGGGACAGGGAACACTGAAGCTTTCTTT.

This chain links TRBV28 with TRBJ1-5; D remains ambiguous. The ends were cut back, 0 bases at V and 1 base at J, with 10 bases in the middle. CDR1 and CDR2 from the germline V gene are MDHEN and SYDVKM. The CDR3 has 16 amino acids. The CDR3 DNA is TGTGCCAGCAGTTTATGGCGGGTCCGGAGCAATCAGCCCCAGCATTTT. It codes for CASSLWRVRSNQPQHF.

The chain uses TRBV27 and TRBJ2-7; 8 bases fit TRBD1. Germline V CDR1 and CDR2: MNHEY, SMNVEV (reference sequence). The V gene end was trimmed by 2 bases and the J gene end by 4 bases; junction bases not matched to a gene: 7. This CDR3 spans 15 amino acids. CDR3 in DNA: TGTGCCAGCAGTTTACCGGGGACAGGTATATACGAGCAGTACTTC. Protein product: CASSLPGTGIYEQYF.

The gene calls are TRBV7-9 and TRBJ1-1, with D tentatively TRBD1 (6 bases). Trimming took off 5 bases at V and 0 bases at J, with 22 bases between the two ends. CDR1 is SEHNR and CDR2 is FQNEAQ in the germline V gene (reference sequence). The CDR3 sequence is 18 residues long. CDR3 region: CASSIQPWTAYMNTEAFF. The CDR3, as DNA: TGTGCCAGCAGCATCCAGCCTTGGACAGCTTACATGAACACTGAAGCTTTCTTT. Filled out from reference TRBV7-9 and TRBJ1-1, the complete variable domain reads DTGVSQNPRHKITKRGQNVTFRCDPISEHNRLYWYRQTLGQGPEFLTYFQNEAQLEKSRLLSDRFSAERPKGSFSTLEIQRTEQGDSAMYLCASSIQPWTAYMNTEAFFGQGTRLTVV.

For the CDR3, the DNA is TGCGCCAGCAGTTGGGGACAGGATAATTCACCCCTCCACTTT. Its translation is CASSWGQDNSPLHF. V is TRBV5-1 and J is TRBJ1-6, with TRBD1 matching 8 bases. The CDR3 spans 14 residues. Germline CDR1 reads SGHRS; CDR2 reads YFSETQ. Germline trimming cut 5 bases from V and 5 bases from J; bases unmatched to any gene: 3.

This rearrangement joins TRBV19 to TRBJ1-2, with 7 bases matching TRBD1. V lost 6 bases and J lost 6; bases outside the gene matches: 7. This CDR3 region has 13 residues. Germline loops: CDR1 LNHDA, CDR2 SQIVND (reference sequence). CDR3 nucleotides: TGTGCCAGTAGGTTAACCGACAGGGATGGCTACACCTTC. Translation gives CASRLTDRDGYTF.

V usage is TRBV19 and J usage is TRBJ1-5, with D tentatively TRBD1 (5 bases). Germline CDR1 LNHDA, CDR2 SQIVND (reference sequence). The V end was cut by 5 bases, the J end by 1 base, with 15 bases between. This CDR3 has 16 amino acids. DNA for the CDR3: TGTGCCAGTAGTCCCACCCCCCAGGGAAGCAATCAGCCCCAGCATTTT. It specifies CASSPTPQGSNQPQHF.

The chain is built from TRBV19 and TRBJ2-3, with 11 bases lining up with TRBD2. Germline CDR1 is LNHDA and CDR2 is SQIVND (reference sequence). V dropped 5 bases and J dropped 0; count of bases not matched to a gene: 1. The CDR3 covers 15 residues. DNA of the CDR3: TGTGCCAGTAGTCGGACTAGCGGGAGCACAGATACGCAGTATTTT. It translates to CASSRTSGSTDTQYF.